This T cell receptor beta chain is from a study of T cells in tuberculosis. Findings and caveats of the study: Selection depended on which cryopreserved specimens were available. GMM-specific TCRs were nearer to active tuberculosis alpha repertoires, suggesting expansion. A GMM-specific repertoire classifier reached approximately 90% accuracy, AUROC 0.85 to 0.95.

Concerning this clone itself: As yet, its antigen is unknown.

Described time point: new active TB diagnosis, blood taken before or within 7 days of starting treatment. Tuberculosis was confirmed by positive sputum smear and/or M. tuberculosis culture. Produced via immunoSEQ multiplex PCR; TCRdb's table is partial and in-frame only. The sample lists tens of thousands of clones; about 90% were seen once. The sample was PBMCs, taken at tuberculosis diagnosis. This TCR was recovered from an adult with tuberculosis.

The CDR3 here is CASSIGAGGPLSTDTQYF. In nucleotides, the CDR3 is TGTGCCAGTAGTATTGGCGCGGGAGGGCCCCTTAGCACAGATACGCAGTATTTT. This chain joins TRBV19 and TRBJ2-3, with TRBD2 matching over 9 bases. CDR3 length: 18 residues. Germline V CDR1 and CDR2: LNHDA, SQIVND (reference sequence). With 3 bases clipped from V and 0 bases from J, the junction kept 10 bases outside the gene matches.